The 15 T cell receptor beta chains reported below all come from one sample, sequenced in a study of T cell changes during pregnancy in multiple sclerosis. Profiled with immunoSEQ multiplex PCR; TCRdb holds only in-frame clones, not every one. Of about 36,000 clones in the sample, approximately 89% were seen once. The source was CD4+ T cells from peripheral blood mononuclear cells, collected after pregnancy. These TCRs come from a female donor in good health, enrolled as a control in a pregnancy study.

J is TRBJ2-1 and V is TRBV6-5; tentatively, D is TRBD2 (5 bases). Germline V lookup: CDR1 MNHEY, CDR2 SVGAGI. This CDR3 is 11 amino acids long. The ends were cut back, 2 bases at V and 10 bases at J, with 6 bases in the middle. In DNA, the CDR3 is TGTGCCAGCAGTTACCGGAGGGAGCAGTTCTTC. Its protein is CASSYRREQFF.

A remark on this clone: One junction end does not reproduce the germline sequence, and a read error may be involved. The chain carries TRBV7-7 and TRBJ2-7; the D gene is possibly TRBD1 (6 bases). Germline CDR1 SSHAT, CDR2 FNYEAQ (reference sequence). This CDR3 contains 15 residues. The CDR3 sequence is CASSPSRDNSYEQYF. DNA of the CDR3: TGTGCTAGCAGCCCGTCCCGGGACAACTCCTACGAGCAGTACTTC.

The rearrangement uses TRBV6-6 and TRBJ1-5; 8 positions agree with TRBD1. The trim removed 0 bases at V and 9 bases at J, leaving 10 bases unmatched. Looked up from germline, CDR1 is MNHNY and CDR2 is SVGAGI (reference sequence). The CDR3 consists of 16 residues. CDR3 sequence: CASSYSPGGTGRPQHF. The CDR3 bases are TGTGCCAGCAGTTACTCCCCCGGGGGGACAGGACGGCCCCAGCATTTT.

The V gene is TRBV6-6, the J gene TRBJ2-5; D possibly corresponds to TRBD2 (5 bases). V was shortened by 5 bases and J by 1 base, with 14 bases between the two germline ends. The CDR3 covers 15 residues. Germline V gives CDR1 MNHNY, CDR2 SVGAGI (reference sequence). CDR3 nucleotide sequence: TGTGCCAGCAGTCCTACGACTAACTTCCAAGAGACCCAGTACTTC. It codes for CASSPTTNFQETQYF.

This chain connects TRBV7-2 to TRBJ2-7; D is perhaps TRBD1 (6 bases). The CDR3 runs to 14 residues. CDR1 and CDR2 (germline): SGHTA, FQGNSA. The ends were cut back, 1 base at V and 4 bases at J, with 11 bases in the middle. The CDR3 region has the DNA TGTGCCAGCAGCTTAGTTGGCAGGGGATACGAGCAGTACTTC. This codes for CASSLVGRGYEQYF. Variable domain in full (rest from reference TRBV7-2 and TRBJ2-7): GAGVSQSPSNKVTEKGKDVELRCDPISGHTALYWYRQSLGQGLEFLIYFQGNSAPDKSGLPSDRFSAERTGGSVSTLTIQRTQQEDSAVYLCASSLVGRGYEQYFGPGTRLTVT.

The chain couples TRBV27 to TRBJ2-1, with TRBD1 identical over 7 bases. Germline-derived CDR1 and CDR2 are MNHEY and SMNVEV (reference sequence). The V gene end was trimmed by 4 bases and the J gene end by 6 bases; junction bases not matched to a gene: 15. This CDR3 spans 17 amino acids. CDR3 in amino acids: CASSSPGPGTALNEQFF. The CDR3 DNA is TGTGCCAGCAGTTCCCCGGGCCCCGGGACAGCCCTCAATGAGCAGTTCTTC.

The chain links TRBV11-2 to TRBJ1-5, with D perhaps TRBD1 (6 bases). Germline values: CDR1 SGHAT, CDR2 FQNNGV. The CDR3 contains 12 residues. V shed 5 bases and J shed 7 bases, with 9 bases lying between them. Here the CDR3 DNA reads TGTGCCAGCAGCCGAGGGGGACAGCCCCAGCATTTT. Its protein is CASSRGGQPQHF.

This sequence joins TRBV6-5 and TRBJ1-6; possibly TRBD1 for D (5 bases). Trimming cost V 5 bases and J 8 bases, with 16 bases left between them. The CDR3 runs 15 residues. Germline loops: CDR1 MNHEY, CDR2 SVGAGI. CDR3 sequence: CASSPKAGRYSPLHF. The CDR3 DNA reads TGTGCCAGCAGTCCGAAAGCGGGACGATATTCACCCCTCCACTTT.

The V call is TRBV28, the J call TRBJ1-2; the match to TRBD1 covers 9 bases. Germline V gene lookup returns CDR1 MDHEN and CDR2 SYDVKM. This CDR3 has 17 residues. J was trimmed by 3 bases and V by 1 base; bases with no gene match: 9. DNA for the CDR3: TGTGCCAGCAGTTTATCAGGGACAGGGTATGAATACTATGGCTACACCTTC. The encoded protein is CASSLSGTGYEYYGYTF.

V is TRBV6-1 and J is TRBJ2-1; D possibly corresponds to TRBD1 (5 bases). Germline V gives CDR1 MNHNS, CDR2 SASEGT. This CDR3 spans 14 amino acids. V shed 4 bases and J shed 7 bases, with 14 bases lying between them. CDR3 sequence reads: CASSGRVGGNEQFF. The CDR3 DNA is TGTGCCAGCAGTGGCAGGGTAGGTGGGAATGAGCAGTTCTTC.

The rearrangement uses TRBV19 and TRBJ2-7, with a weak D call TRBD1 (5 bases). The length of the CDR3 is 15 residues. V dropped 5 bases and J dropped 2 bases, with 16 bases sitting between them. Germline CDR1 and CDR2: LNHDA and SQIVND (reference sequence). CDR3 DNA sequence: TGTGCCAGTAGTCTAAACCCAGGGATTCCCTACGAGCAGTACTTC. Its translation is CASSLNPGIPYEQYF.

The chain links TRBV7-2 to TRBJ1-2, with 8 bases aligning to TRBD1. CDR3 length: 13 residues. Per the germline V gene, CDR1 is SGHTA and CDR2 is FQGNSA. With V trimmed by 5 bases and J by 5 bases, 4 bases remained unmatched. Written as DNA, the CDR3 is TGTGCCAGCAGCCACAGGGGGGTTTATGGCTACACCTTC. It translates to CASSHRGVYGYTF.

The V and J genes are TRBV7-2 and TRBJ1-3; no reliable D call. The CDR3 has 14 residues. Deletions cut 8 bases from V and 1 base from J, with 12 bases between. Germline lookup yields CDR1 SGHTA and CDR2 FQGNSA. CDR3 nucleotides: TGTGCCAGCTCCCTTCCCAGATCTGGAAACACCATATATTTT. Translated, it gives CASSLPRSGNTIYF.

The chain has TRBV7-9 and TRBJ1-5; maybe TRBD1 (6 bases). Looked up from germline, CDR1 is SEHNR and CDR2 is FQNEAQ (reference sequence). With 5 bases removed from V and 7 bases from J, the gap between germline ends came to 18 bases. CDR3 size: 15 residues. The CDR3 here is CASSEVGGLGQPQHF. CDR3 bases: TGTGCCAGCAGCGAGGTCGGGGGGCTAGGGCAGCCCCAGCATTTT.

This clone came up once. The chain employs TRBV4-3 and TRBJ2-3; TRBD2 matches 10 bases. Losses at the gene ends were 1 base for V and 1 base for J; bases not matched to a gene: 5. Looked up from germline, CDR1 is LGHNA and CDR2 is YSLEER. The CDR3 is 17 residues long. The CDR3 bases are TGCGCCAGCAGCCAAGGATTCACTAGCGGGGGCACAGATACGCAGTATTTT. Translating gives CASSQGFTSGGTDTQYF.